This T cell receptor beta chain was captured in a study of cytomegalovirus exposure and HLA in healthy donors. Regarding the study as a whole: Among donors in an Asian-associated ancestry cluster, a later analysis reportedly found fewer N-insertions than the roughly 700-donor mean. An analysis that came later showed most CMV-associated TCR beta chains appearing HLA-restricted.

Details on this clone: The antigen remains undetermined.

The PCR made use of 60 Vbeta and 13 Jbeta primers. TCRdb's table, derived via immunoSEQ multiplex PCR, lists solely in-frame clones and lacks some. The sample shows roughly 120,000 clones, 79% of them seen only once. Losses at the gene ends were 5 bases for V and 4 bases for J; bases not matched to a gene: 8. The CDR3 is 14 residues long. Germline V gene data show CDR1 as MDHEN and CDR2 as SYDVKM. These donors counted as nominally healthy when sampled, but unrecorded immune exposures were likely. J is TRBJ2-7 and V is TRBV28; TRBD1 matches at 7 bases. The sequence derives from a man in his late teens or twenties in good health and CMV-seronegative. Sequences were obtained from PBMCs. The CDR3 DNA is TGTGCCAGCAGTCCGCCCGGACAGGTTTACGAGCAGTACTTC. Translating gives CASSPPGQVYEQYF.